This T cell receptor beta chain appears in the sequencing data of a study of metastatic and nonmetastatic thyroid tumors. Study-level results: Benign nodules were reported to have significantly lower TCR beta diversity than malignant thyroid tumors, in blood and tumor.

Using MiXCR, TCRdb reanalyzed the PCR reads. Of 39,000 or so clones listed, roughly half were seen once; the top ten hold about 24%. Of note for this clone: The antigen is not known.

Until they underwent thyroid surgery, no patient had received any treatment. This CDR3 comprises 15 residues. The V segment lost 1 base and the J segment 0 bases; nucleotides outside the gene matches: 3. Germline loops: CDR1 SGHTA, CDR2 FQGNSA. This TCR was recovered from a male donor with papillary thyroid cancer or a benign thyroid nodule (not recorded which). Some clones in this sample may be carry-over from other donors' samples. V is TRBV7-2 and J is TRBJ2-7; 7 positions match TRBD2. The sequenced material came from tumor tissue. Written as DNA, the CDR3 is TGTGCCAGCAGCTTAGGGGGCGGGAGCTCCTACGAGCAGTACTTC. It translates to CASSLGGGSSYEQYF.